This TCR beta chain was obtained from a study of blood T cell repertoires in COVID-19. Study summary: The United States, Italy and Spain were the sources of the acute and convalescent COVID-19 samples. The cDNA or gDNA used as material had been derived from T cells, B-cell-depleted T cells, or PBMCs.

As handled by the study authors: Reference gene primer amplification in the assay estimated nucleated cell counts. Data came from immunoSEQ multiplex PCR; TCRdb stores just in-frame clones and leaves some out. V, J and clone size are those of that table, while D and trimming were read from the DNA. The sample includes 70,000 to 80,000 clones, roughly 90% of them seen just once. The CDR3 has 16 residues. The sequence came from a woman aged 60-75 years with active COVID-19. The sequencing input was peripheral blood. The rearrangement links TRBV21-1 to TRBJ2-5; the D call in the table, TRBD2, was not verified against the DNA. TRBV21-1 corresponds to a pseudogene. The CDR3 sequence: CASSKKTSDRQETQYF. The CDR3 DNA reads as TGTGCCAGCAGCAAAAAGACTAGCGACCGCCAAGAGACCCAGTACTTC.